A selection of T cell receptor beta chains follows, all from one sample in a study of shared clonotypes between healthy human individuals. Measured with immunoSEQ multiplex PCR; TCRdb has only the in-frame clones, and not every one. This sample has some 2.4 million clones, with 80% to 95% found just once. What was sequenced was naive CD4+ T cells from PBMCs. These receptors originate from a young man in good health. Some clones in this sample may be carry-over from other donors' samples. Both conserved end residues are part of each CDR3. D genes are given only for firm matches. Size is omitted from some rows. Given values are once, few, many or a class for expanded clones.

V gene,clone size,J gene,D gene,CDR3 protein,CDR3 DNA
TRBV10-1,-,TRBJ2-3,TRBD2,CASGGSVADTQYF,TGCGCCTCGGGCGGGAGTGTGGCAGATACGCAGTATTTT
TRBV27,-,TRBJ2-7,-,CATSPFGGLGEQYF,TGTGCCACCTCCCCTTTCGGGGGGCTGGGCGAGCAGTACTTC
TRBV11-2,once,TRBJ1-3,-,CASSLGRGSGNTIYF,TGTGCCAGCAGCTTAGGCAGGGGCTCTGGAAACACCATATATTTT
TRBV28,-,TRBJ2-7,-,CASSLPSGPYEQYF,TGTGCCAGCAGTTTACCTTCGGGACCCTACGAGCAGTACTTC
TRBV28,once,TRBJ1-3,-,CASSLSGSGNTIYF,TGTGCCAGCAGTTTAAGTGGATCTGGAAACACCATATATTTT
TRBV5-1,few,TRBJ1-4,-,CASSLTSTPGEKLFF,TGCGCCAGCAGCTTGACTTCCACGCCGGGTGAAAAACTGTTTTTT
TRBV2,-,TRBJ2-1,-,CASSSLRSLNNEQFF,TGTGCCAGCAGCTCACTGAGGAGCCTTAACAATGAGCAGTTCTTC
TRBV7-2,-,TRBJ1-4,-,CASEEGEKLFF,TGTGCCAGCGAGGAGGGGGAAAAACTGTTTTTT
TRBV6-1,-,TRBJ2-7,-,CASSELDWRTYEQYF,TGTGCCAGCAGTGAGTTAGACTGGAGAACCTACGAGCAGTACTTC
TRBV7-2,-,TRBJ2-7,TRBD2,CASSVWDSSGSRNEQYF,TGTGCCAGCAGCGTCTGGGATTCTAGCGGGAGCAGGAACGAGCAGTACTTC
TRBV7-9,-,TRBJ2-3,TRBD2,CASSQGLAGVTDTQYF,TGTGCCAGCAGCCAGGGACTAGCGGGAGTGACAGATACGCAGTATTTT
TRBV25-1,-,TRBJ1-4,-,CASSDPGATNEKLFF,TGTGCCAGCAGTGACCCCGGAGCAACTAATGAAAAACTGTTTTTT
TRBV7-2,-,TRBJ2-1,-,CASSSKRGSSYNEQFF,TGTGCCAGCAGCTCTAAAAGGGGGAGCTCCTACAATGAGCAGTTCTTC
TRBV5-6,-,TRBJ2-1,TRBD2,CASSQGLAAYNEQFF,TGTGCCAGCAGCCAGGGACTAGCGGCCTACAATGAGCAGTTCTTC
TRBV5-1,-,TRBJ2-6,TRBD1,CASSLPRTGASGANVLTF,TGCGCCAGCAGCTTACCTCGGACAGGGGCTTCTGGGGCCAACGTCCTGACTTTC
TRBV11-2,-,TRBJ2-7,TRBD1,CASSPGGYEQYF,TGTGCCAGCAGCCCAGGGGGCTACGAGCAGTACTTC
TRBV11-2,-,TRBJ1-5,-,CASSLDQPQHF,TGTGCCAGCAGCTTAGATCAGCCCCAGCATTTT
TRBV11-2,-,TRBJ1-5,TRBD1,CASSRDAEDRDSNQPQHF,TGTGCCAGCAGCCGAGACGCCGAGGACAGGGATAGCAATCAGCCCCAGCATTTT
TRBV7-2,-,TRBJ2-5,TRBD1,CASSLAGTGETQYF,TGTGCCAGCAGCTTAGCGGGGACAGGAGAGACCCAGTACTTC
TRBV27,-,TRBJ1-4,TRBD1,CASSGTDRNKNEKLFF,TGTGCCAGCAGTGGGACAGACCGAAACAAGAATGAAAAACTGTTTTTT
TRBV5-6,-,TRBJ2-1,TRBD1,CASSLGWGQVYNEQFF,TGTGCCAGCAGCCTTGGATGGGGACAGGTCTACAATGAGCAGTTCTTC
TRBV7-2,-,TRBJ2-1,TRBD1,CASTRQGAGYNEQFF,TGTGCCAGCACCAGACAGGGGGCGGGGTACAATGAGCAGTTCTTC
TRBV10-3,-,TRBJ2-2,TRBD2,CAITPGLAGAGTGELFF,TGTGCCATCACCCCGGGACTAGCGGGAGCGGGCACCGGGGAGCTGTTTTTT
TRBV28,-,TRBJ2-3,-,CASQGWATDTQYF,TGTGCCAGTCAGGGGTGGGCCACAGATACGCAGTATTTT
TRBV4-1,once,TRBJ1-5,-,CASSQKSMRYSNQPQHF,TGCGCCAGCAGCCAGAAGAGCATGCGATATAGCAATCAGCCCCAGCATTTT
TRBV11-2,once,TRBJ1-5,-,CASQGYSNQPQHF,TGTGCCAGCCAGGGCTATAGCAATCAGCCCCAGCATTTT
TRBV27,-,TRBJ1-1,-,CASTKGGKNTEAFF,TGTGCCAGCACCAAAGGGGGAAAGAACACTGAAGCTTTCTTT
TRBV9,-,TRBJ2-5,-,CASSVEGKETQYF,TGTGCCAGCAGCGTCGAGGGAAAAGAGACCCAGTACTTC
TRBV28,-,TRBJ2-1,-,CASSWGGTLGDNEQFF,TGTGCCAGCAGTTGGGGAGGGACACTAGGGGACAATGAGCAGTTCTTC
TRBV18,-,TRBJ2-7,TRBD1,CASSPDRVSSEQYF,TGTGCCAGCTCACCGGACAGGGTGTCGTCCGAGCAGTACTTC
TRBV5-6,-,TRBJ1-2,TRBD1,CASSNRGGYTF,TGTGCCAGCAGCAACAGGGGTGGCTACACCTTC
TRBV5-1,-,TRBJ2-1,-,CASSGGQRDNEQFF,TGCGCCAGCAGCGGGGGCCAGCGAGACAATGAGCAGTTCTTC
TRBV6-1,-,TRBJ2-4,TRBD2,CASSEGEGDIQYF,TGTGCCAGCAGTGAAGGGGAGGGAGACATTCAGTACTTC
TRBV7-2,-,TRBJ2-5,TRBD1,CASSYRGQETQYF,TGTGCCAGCAGCTACAGGGGCCAAGAGACCCAGTACTTC
TRBV7-9,once,TRBJ2-7,-,CASSLAEGPYEQYF,TGTGCCAGCAGCTTAGCGGAAGGCCCCTACGAGCAGTACTTC
TRBV6-6,-,TRBJ2-1,TRBD1,CASRGRTGWNEQFF,TGTGCCAGCAGGGGCAGGACAGGGTGGAATGAGCAGTTCTTC
TRBV5-1,-,TRBJ2-1,TRBD2,CASSLALAGAYEQFF,TGCGCCAGCAGCTTGGCCCTAGCGGGAGCTTATGAGCAGTTCTTC
TRBV12-5,-,TRBJ1-1,-,CASGLASLSWGPSNTEAFF,TGTGCTAGTGGTTTGGCCTCACTAAGCTGGGGGCCCTCGAACACTGAAGCTTTCTTT
TRBV2,-,TRBJ2-5,TRBD1,CASKRDRWGRETQYF,TGTGCCAGCAAAAGGGACAGGTGGGGAAGGGAGACCCAGTACTTC
TRBV25-1,-,TRBJ2-1,-,CASSDPQRSPYNEQFF,TGTGCCAGCAGTGACCCCCAAAGGTCCCCCTACAATGAGCAGTTCTTC
TRBV4-3,-,TRBJ2-4,-,CASSQDLVWGRIIQYF,TGCGCCAGCAGCCAAGATCTTGTCTGGGGCCGTATCATTCAGTACTTC
TRBV9,-,TRBJ2-3,-,CASSPGFSGGTDTQYF,TGTGCCAGCAGCCCCGGTTTTAGCGGTGGCACAGATACGCAGTATTTT
TRBV5-1,once,TRBJ2-7,TRBD1,CASSSRIRGQDEQYF,TGCGCCAGCAGCTCCCGAATCAGGGGGCAGGACGAGCAGTACTTC
TRBV28,-,TRBJ2-5,TRBD2,CASKPSGRGEQYF,TGTGCCAGCAAACCTAGCGGGAGGGGGGAGCAGTACTTC
TRBV5-1,-,TRBJ1-4,-,CASSLHQTNEKLFF,TGCGCCAGCAGCTTGCATCAGACGAATGAAAAACTGTTTTTT
TRBV5-4,-,TRBJ2-7,TRBD1,CASSAGQEKTYEQYF,TGTGCCAGCAGCGCCGGACAGGAAAAAACCTACGAGCAGTACTTC